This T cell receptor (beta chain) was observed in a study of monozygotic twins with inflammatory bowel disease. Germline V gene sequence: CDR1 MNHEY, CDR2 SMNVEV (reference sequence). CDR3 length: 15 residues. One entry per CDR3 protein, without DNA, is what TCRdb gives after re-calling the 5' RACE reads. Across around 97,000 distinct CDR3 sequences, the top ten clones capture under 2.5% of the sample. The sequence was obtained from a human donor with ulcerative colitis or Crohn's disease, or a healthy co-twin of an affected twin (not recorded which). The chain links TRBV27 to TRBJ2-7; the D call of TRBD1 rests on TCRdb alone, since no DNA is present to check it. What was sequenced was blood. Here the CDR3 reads CASSTSSGTVYEQYF.